These 4 T cell receptor beta chains came from one sample sequenced in a study of read filtering for tumor transcriptome and immune sequencing. Molecular barcoded adaptors covering alpha/delta and beta/gamma chains were used on around 400 ng RNA. TCRdb ran MiXCR on the reads and lists one entry per CDR3 protein. The data hold more than 30,000 distinct CDR3 sequences, with approximately 14% observed a single time. The source material was a population of CD138-negative cells sorted from bone marrow. The receptors here all came from a donor at least 40 years old with multiple myeloma.

As to this clonotype: Germline is not matched at one junction end, which may reflect a read error. This chain links TRBV7-9 with TRBJ2-1; TRBD2 matches 9 bases. CDR3 length: 14 residues. The germline CDR1 and CDR2 sequences are SEHNR and FQNEAQ (reference sequence). In DNA, the CDR3 is TGTGCCAGCAGCTACCGTGGACTAGCGAGTGAGCAGTTCTTT. It is translated as CASSYRGLASEQFF.

This clonotype showed up just a few times. The chain recombines TRBV10-3 with TRBJ2-7; 8 nucleotides match TRBD1. CDR1 ENHRY and CDR2 SYGVKD come from the germline V gene. The CDR3 loop spans 14 amino acids. The J segment lost 4 bases and the V segment lost 0 bases, leaving 2 bases of the junction unmatched. The CDR3 sequence is CAISESRDRYEQYF. The CDR3 region has the DNA TGTGCCATCAGTGAGTCGAGGGACAGGTACGAGCAGTACTTC.

A note on this clonotype: Just one base apart from a much larger clone, this may be a read error. This rearrangement joins TRBV19 to TRBJ2-2, with no clear D. With 6 bases removed from V and 1 base from J, the gap between germline ends came to 9 bases. The CDR3 length is 14 residues. The germline CDR1 and CDR2 sequences are LNHDA and SQIVND (reference sequence). CDR3 sequence: CASRLGGNTGELFF. CDR3 sequence (DNA): TGTGCCAGTAGGCTCGGCGGGAACACCGGGGAGCTGTTTTTT.

This clonotype was picked up a small number of times. The CDR3 region has the DNA TGTGCCATCTCTAAGGTGGGGTCGGGGGAGACCCAGTACTTC. As protein: CAISKVGSGETQYF. The chain is built from TRBV10-3 and TRBJ2-5; perhaps TRBD2 as D (5 bases). From germline, CDR1 is ENHRY and CDR2 SYGVKD. The V end was cut by 8 bases, the J end by 5 bases, with 18 bases between. The CDR3 contains 14 residues.